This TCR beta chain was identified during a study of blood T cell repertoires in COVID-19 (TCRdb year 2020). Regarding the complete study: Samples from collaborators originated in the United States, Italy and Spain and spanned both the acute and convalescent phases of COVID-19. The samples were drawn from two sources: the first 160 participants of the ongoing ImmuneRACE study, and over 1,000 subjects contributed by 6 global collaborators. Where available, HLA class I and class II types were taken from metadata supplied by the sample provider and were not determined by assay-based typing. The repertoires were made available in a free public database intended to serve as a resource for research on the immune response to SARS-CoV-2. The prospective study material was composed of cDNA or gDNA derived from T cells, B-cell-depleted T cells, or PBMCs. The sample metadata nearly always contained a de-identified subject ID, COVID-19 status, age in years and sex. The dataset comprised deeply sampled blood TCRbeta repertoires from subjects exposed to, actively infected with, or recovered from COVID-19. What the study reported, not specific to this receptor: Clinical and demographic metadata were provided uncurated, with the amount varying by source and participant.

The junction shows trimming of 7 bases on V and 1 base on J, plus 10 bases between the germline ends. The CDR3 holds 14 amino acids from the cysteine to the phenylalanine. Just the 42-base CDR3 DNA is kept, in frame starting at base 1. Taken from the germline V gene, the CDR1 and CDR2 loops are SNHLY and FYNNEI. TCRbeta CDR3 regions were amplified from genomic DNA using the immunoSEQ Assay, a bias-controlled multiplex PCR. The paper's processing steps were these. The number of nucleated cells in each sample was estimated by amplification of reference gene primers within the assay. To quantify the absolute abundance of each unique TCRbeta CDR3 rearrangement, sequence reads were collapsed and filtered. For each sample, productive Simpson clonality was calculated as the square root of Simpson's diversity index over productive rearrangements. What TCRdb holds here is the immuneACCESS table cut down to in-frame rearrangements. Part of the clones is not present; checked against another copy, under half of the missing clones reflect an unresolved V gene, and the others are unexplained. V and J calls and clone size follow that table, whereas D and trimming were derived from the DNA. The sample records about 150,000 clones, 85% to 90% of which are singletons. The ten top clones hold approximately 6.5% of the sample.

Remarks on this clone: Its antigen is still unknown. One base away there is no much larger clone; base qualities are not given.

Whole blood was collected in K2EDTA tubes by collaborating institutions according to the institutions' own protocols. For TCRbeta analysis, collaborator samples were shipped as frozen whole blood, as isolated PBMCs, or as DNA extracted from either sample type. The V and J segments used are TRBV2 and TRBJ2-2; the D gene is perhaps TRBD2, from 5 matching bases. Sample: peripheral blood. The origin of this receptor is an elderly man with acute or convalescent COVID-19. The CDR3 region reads CASTPGRNTGELFF. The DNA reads TGTGCCAGCACCCCGGGAAGGAACACCGGGGAGCTGTTTTTT.